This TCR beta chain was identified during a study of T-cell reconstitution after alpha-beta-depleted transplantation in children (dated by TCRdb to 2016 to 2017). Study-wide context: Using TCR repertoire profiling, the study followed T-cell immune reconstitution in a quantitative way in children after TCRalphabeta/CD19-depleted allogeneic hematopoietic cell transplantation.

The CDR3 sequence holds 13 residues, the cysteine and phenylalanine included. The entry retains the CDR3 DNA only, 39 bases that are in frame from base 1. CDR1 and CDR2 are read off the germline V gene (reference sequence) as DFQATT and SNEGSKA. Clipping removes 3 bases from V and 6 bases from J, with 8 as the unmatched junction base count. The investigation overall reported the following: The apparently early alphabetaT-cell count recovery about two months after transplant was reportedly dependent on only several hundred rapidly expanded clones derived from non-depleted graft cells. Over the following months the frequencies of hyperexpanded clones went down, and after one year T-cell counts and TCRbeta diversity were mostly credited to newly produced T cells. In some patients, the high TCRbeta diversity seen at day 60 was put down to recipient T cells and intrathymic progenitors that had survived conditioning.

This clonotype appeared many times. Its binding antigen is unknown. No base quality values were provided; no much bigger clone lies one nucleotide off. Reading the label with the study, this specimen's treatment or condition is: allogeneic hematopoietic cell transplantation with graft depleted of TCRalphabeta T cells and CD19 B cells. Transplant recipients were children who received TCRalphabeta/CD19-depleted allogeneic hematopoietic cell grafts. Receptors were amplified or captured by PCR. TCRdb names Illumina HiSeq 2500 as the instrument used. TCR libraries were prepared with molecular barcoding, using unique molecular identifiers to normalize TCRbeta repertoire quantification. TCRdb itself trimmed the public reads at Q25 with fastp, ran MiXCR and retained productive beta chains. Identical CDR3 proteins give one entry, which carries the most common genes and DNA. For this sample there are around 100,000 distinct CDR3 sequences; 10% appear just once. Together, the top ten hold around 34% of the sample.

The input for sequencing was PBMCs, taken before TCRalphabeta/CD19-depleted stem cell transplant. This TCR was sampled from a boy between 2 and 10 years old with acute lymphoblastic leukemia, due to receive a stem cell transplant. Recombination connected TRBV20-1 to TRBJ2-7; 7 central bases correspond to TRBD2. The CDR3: CSASVIGRGEQYF. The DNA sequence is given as TGCAGTGCTAGCGTTATAGGGAGGGGCGAGCAGTACTTC.